This T cell receptor beta chain was observed in a study of glioma-infiltrating T cells after dendritic cell vaccination. Looking at the study overall: Three intradermal dendritic cell vaccine injections were given every two weeks.

The study's findings and limits: Estimated pretreatment TIL content predicted outcome after dendritic cell vaccination.

CDR3 length: 16 amino acids. Germline V CDR1 and CDR2: KGHSH, LQKENI. J was trimmed by 9 bases and V by 2 bases; bases with no gene match: 12. Primers: 60 V beta forward and 13 J beta reverse. Only in-frame clones appear in the TCRdb table, and some are missing; sequencing was by immunoSEQ multiplex PCR. The sample yields around 90,000 clones, roughly 83% seen once. With regard to this clone: Its antigen is unidentified.

The sequences come from blood, collected before dendritic cell vaccination. The rearrangement links TRBV18 to TRBJ1-5, with 8 nucleotides matching TRBD1. This TCR came from a human donor with glioblastoma. The CDR3 DNA reads as TGTGCCAGCTCACCAATGACAGGGGCGTCCGGGTGGCCCCAGCATTTT. Its protein is CASSPMTGASGWPQHF.